The 19 T cell receptor beta chains given below trace back to one sample, sequenced in a study of shared clonotypes between healthy human individuals (TCRdb year 2020). The method behind the library was the immunoSEQ multiplex PCR assay. Not all clones reach the TCRdb copy of this immuneACCESS table, which keeps in-frame sequences only. Checked studies attribute under half of the gap to unresolved V genes and leave the rest unexplained. In all, the sample holds approximately 240,000 clones, and 50% to 75% of those were seen once. Approximately 12% of the sample comes from the top ten. The sequencing sample was made of memory CD4+ T cells sorted from blood. The sample's cell subset or site label is to be understood as: CD45RA-negative fraction. The receptors were gathered from a man aged 25 to 40 in good health.

This chain joins TRBV6-6 and TRBJ1-4; D unresolved. The CDR3 totals 11 residues. Trimming pared 6 bases from V and 5 bases from J, leaving 4 bases between. In germline, CDR1 is MNHNY, CDR2 SVGAGI (reference sequence). CDR3 in amino acids: CASRVNEKLFF. CDR3 sequence (DNA): TGTGCCAGCAGAGTAAATGAAAAACTGTTTTTT.

This clone was seen ten or more times. The J gene is TRBJ1-2, the V gene TRBV7-2; 8 nucleotides line up with TRBD1. This CDR3 has 14 residues. J was trimmed by 3 bases and V by 7 bases; bases with no gene match: 7. Germline V gives CDR1 SGHTA, CDR2 FQGNSA. The CDR3 region is CASNPVTGDYGYTF. The CDR3 DNA sequence: TGTGCCAGCAACCCAGTGACAGGGGACTATGGCTACACCTTC.

Notes on this clone: Other DNA sequences in the same sample also yield this CDR3. V gene TRBV30 combines with J gene TRBJ1-2; no definite D call. The V gene lost 3 bases and the J gene lost 1 base, with 3 bases spanning the gap. The CDR3 is 11 amino acids. Germline assignment: CDR1 GTSNPN and CDR2 SVGIG (reference sequence). Written as DNA, the CDR3 is TGTGCCTGGAGCATTAACTATGGCTACACCTTC. Protein: CAWSINYGYTF. Full variable domain (remainder filled in from reference TRBV30 and TRBJ1-2): SQTIHQWPATLVQPVGSPLSLECTVEGTSNPNLYWYRQAAGRGLQLLFYSVGIGQISSEVPQNLSASRPQDRQFILSSKKLLLSDSGFYLCAWSINYGYTFGSGTRLTVV.

The chain uses TRBV7-9 and TRBJ2-7; the D is unclear. Trimming pared 5 bases from V and 10 bases from J, leaving 12 bases between. Germline V gives CDR1 SEHNR, CDR2 FQNEAQ (reference sequence). The CDR3 runs 11 residues. This chain's CDR3 is CASSLEVVQYF. The CDR3 nucleotides are TGTGCCAGCAGCCTCGAGGTTGTTCAGTACTTC.

The chain carries TRBV30 and TRBJ1-1, with D tentatively TRBD1 (5 bases). The CDR3 totals 12 residues. Trimming removed 4 bases from V and 2 bases from J, with 8 bases in between. Germline lookup yields CDR1 GTSNPN and CDR2 SVGIG (reference sequence). DNA for the CDR3: TGTGCCTGGACCGACAGAAACACTGAAGCTTTCTTT. This encodes CAWTDRNTEAFF.

The genes are TRBV7-2 and TRBJ2-2; perhaps TRBD2 as D (6 bases). The CDR3 runs 15 residues. V lost 3 bases to trimming and J lost 6 bases, with 14 bases between them. Germline CDR1 is SGHTA and CDR2 is FQGNSA. This chain's CDR3 is CASSFRWEVPGELFF. The CDR3 nucleotides read TGTGCCAGCAGCTTTAGGTGGGAGGTGCCCGGGGAGCTGTTTTTT. The variable domain in full, completed from reference TRBV7-2 and TRBJ2-2, reads GAGVSQSPSNKVTEKGKDVELRCDPISGHTALYWYRQSLGQGLEFLIYFQGNSAPDKSGLPSDRFSAERTGGSVSTLTIQRTQQEDSAVYLCASSFRWEVPGELFFGEGSRLTVL.

The chain has TRBV10-3 and TRBJ2-1; D possibly corresponds to TRBD2 (5 bases). Germline-derived CDR1 and CDR2 are ENHRY and SYGVKD. CDR3 length: 14 residues. CDR3 coding DNA: TGTGCTTCGGGTGGGGAGCGCTATGACAATGAGCAGTTCTTC. It encodes CASGGERYDNEQFF.

The chain joins TRBV2 to TRBJ1-5, with D unclear. Trimming stripped 2 bases from V and 3 bases from J, with 11 bases between. From germline, CDR1 is SNHLY and CDR2 FYNNEI. This CDR3 region has 15 residues. CDR3 nucleotide sequence: TGTGCCAGCAGTGAACAGGTCGGGGACAATCAGCCCCAGCATTTT. This encodes CASSEQVGDNQPQHF.

The gene calls are TRBV18 and TRBJ2-7; D is undetermined. Trimming shortened V by 6 bases and J by 0 bases, and 9 bases separated the two germline ends. The CDR3 runs to 13 residues. Germline-derived CDR1 and CDR2 are KGHSH and LQKENI. The chain's CDR3 is CASSLLSSYEQYF. Written as DNA, the CDR3 is TGTGCCAGCTCCCTACTTAGCTCCTACGAGCAGTACTTC. Full variable domain (remainder filled in from reference TRBV18 and TRBJ2-7): NAGVMQNPRHLVRRRGQEARLRCSPMKGHSHVYWYRQLPEEGLKFMVYLQKENIIDESGMPKERFSAEFPKEGPSILRIQQVVRGDSAAYFCASSLLSSYEQYFGPGTRLTVT.

The chain combines TRBV10-2 with TRBJ1-1; 7 bases are a match to TRBD1. With V trimmed by 2 bases and J by 5 bases, 14 bases remained unmatched. Per the germline V gene, CDR1 is WSHSY and CDR2 is SAAADI. The CDR3 covers 17 residues. The CDR3 DNA sequence: TGCGCCAGCAGTGAGCCGGGCAATTCAGGGGGGAGGACTGAAGCTTTCTTT. Protein sequence: CASSEPGNSGGRTEAFF.

This chain joins TRBV19 and TRBJ2-3; D is perhaps TRBD1 (5 bases). The CDR3 runs 15 residues. The germline gives CDR1 LNHDA, CDR2 SQIVND (reference sequence). V was cut by 1 base and J by 0 bases, with 8 bases left in between. CDR3 loop: CASSIGGHSTDTQYF. In nucleotides, the CDR3 is TGTGCCAGTAGTATAGGCGGACACAGCACAGATACGCAGTATTTT. The variable domain in full, with the rest retrieved from reference TRBV19 and TRBJ2-3, is DGGITQSPKYLFRKEGQNVTLSCEQNLNHDAMYWYRQDPGQGLRLIYYSQIVNDFQKGDIAEGYSVSREKKESFPLTVTSAQKNPTAFYLCASSIGGHSTDTQYFGPGTRLTVL.

The rearrangement links TRBV4-1 to TRBJ2-7, with TRBD1 matching over 7 bases. The CDR3 covers 15 residues. CDR1 and CDR2 (germline): MGHRA, YSYEKL. V trimming: 4 bases; J trimming: 2 bases; junction bases outside the gene matches: 8. The CDR3 spells CASSPGTVDAYEQYF. The DNA for the CDR3 is TGCGCCAGCAGCCCCGGGACAGTGGACGCCTACGAGCAGTACTTC.

The rearrangement links TRBV7-9 to TRBJ2-7; D is possibly TRBD1 (5 bases). The CDR3 is 16 amino acids. The V gene lost 2 bases and the J gene lost 3 bases, with 17 bases spanning the gap. Germline V lookup: CDR1 SEHNR, CDR2 FQNEAQ (reference sequence). Here the CDR3 DNA reads TGTGCCAGCAGCTTAATTCTGGGGCCTCTATACTACGAGCAGTACTTC. This codes for CASSLILGPLYYEQYF.

This chain connects TRBV15 to TRBJ2-5; TRBD2 aligns across 7 bases. The CDR3 extends over 16 amino acids. The ends lost 0 bases at V and 6 bases at J; junction bases unmatched: 10. The germline gives CDR1 LNHNV, CDR2 YYDKDF (reference sequence). The CDR3 region is CATSRDMRLAGQTQYF. The CDR3 DNA reads TGTGCCACCAGCAGAGATATGAGACTAGCTGGCCAGACCCAGTACTTC.

This clone has a count of ten or more. The chain is built from TRBV10-3 and TRBJ2-4; 11 nucleotides match TRBD2. The germline V gene has CDR1 ENHRY and CDR2 SYGVKD. The CDR3 runs to 19 residues. V shed 3 bases, J shed 4 bases, and the junction held 14 bases outside the gene matches. In DNA form, the CDR3 reads TGTGCCATCAGTGACTCAACTAGCGGGAGTGGTTGGGATAAAAACATTCAGTACTTC. This codes for CAISDSTSGSGWDKNIQYF.

The V call is TRBV18, the J call TRBJ2-7, with 11 bases identical to TRBD1. CDR1 is KGHSH and CDR2 is LQKENI in the germline V gene. Trimming removed 3 bases from V and 3 bases from J; junction bases left unmatched: 4. The CDR3 spans 15 residues. CDR3 amino acids: CASSPRDRGIYEQYF. DNA for the CDR3: TGTGCCAGCTCACCCCGGGACAGGGGGATCTACGAGCAGTACTTC. The full variable domain, its missing parts supplied by reference TRBV18 and TRBJ2-7, is NAGVMQNPRHLVRRRGQEARLRCSPMKGHSHVYWYRQLPEEGLKFMVYLQKENIIDESGMPKERFSAEFPKEGPSILRIQQVVRGDSAAYFCASSPRDRGIYEQYFGPGTRLTVT.

Here the CDR3 reads CASTSEDSTYNEQFF. DNA of the CDR3: TGTGCCAGCACCTCGGAGGACAGTACCTACAATGAGCAGTTCTTC. V and J are TRBV2 and TRBJ2-1, with TRBD1 as a possible D gene (6 bases). V lost 7 bases and J lost 2, with 15 bases in between. The CDR3 is 15 amino acids. Germline loops: CDR1 SNHLY, CDR2 FYNNEI.

The rearrangement uses TRBV15 and TRBJ2-2; the D call may be TRBD1 or TRBD2 (7 bases each). The length of the CDR3 is 16 residues. CDR1 LNHNV and CDR2 YYDKDF come from the germline V gene (reference sequence). Trimming took off 5 bases at V and 6 bases at J, with 19 bases between the two ends. This chain's CDR3 is CATSVWGGGSAGELFF. The CDR3 DNA is TGTGCCACCAGCGTTTGGGGAGGGGGCTCGGCCGGGGAGCTGTTTTTT.

V is TRBV18 and J is TRBJ1-1, with 8 bases identical to TRBD1. The CDR3 length is 16 residues. V trimming: 3 bases; J trimming: 1 base; junction bases outside the gene matches: 7. CDR1 KGHSH and CDR2 LQKENI come from the germline V gene. In nucleotides, the CDR3 is TGTGCCAGCTCACCTATGACAGGGGCCAAGAACACTGAAGCTTTCTTT. Translated: CASSPMTGAKNTEAFF.